These T cell receptor beta chains were read from a single sample in a study of human T cells and chemical hapten exposure. Each CDR3 protein is one row after TCRdb ran MiXCR on the RACE reads. The table lists more than 150,000 distinct CDR3 sequences, around 30% of them singletons. This sample comprised whole blood, obtained in connection with sensitization to the hapten diphenylcyclopropenone (DPC). Every receptor here comes from a woman in her thirties with alopecia areata. Some clones in this sample may be carry-over from other donors' samples. Each CDR3 is given with its conserved first and last residue. Where a row states a size, it is once, few, many or the class of an expanded clone; other rows omit it.

V,size,CDR3
TRBV29-1,few,CSVRWTGKSNEQFF
TRBV5-4,few,CASSSTGRLGDTQYF
TRBV3-2,few,CASSQELLPRDRELTQYF
TRBV12-3/TRBV12-4,few,CASSLLGTNTEAFF
TRBV29-1,.,CSVEESGGGTEAFF
TRBV6-5,.,CASSFGSGLSTGTQYF
TRBV6-4,few,CASRGGQRMNTEAFF
TRBV18,.,CASSLKTGDQPQHF
TRBV9,.,CASSVASTQETQYF
TRBV20-1,.,CSAGSGGANTGELFF
TRBV14,.,CASSQGHYGYTF
TRBV4-3,few,CASSQDQLAGANEQFF
TRBV12-3/TRBV12-4,few,CASSLIGPGELFF
TRBV6-2/TRBV6-3,.,CASRPTGTYEQYF
TRBV28,few,CASSPGQGPGEQYF
TRBV12-3/TRBV12-4,.,CASTIGRNEQFF
TRBV6-2/TRBV6-3,.,CASSYSMQDRGSDTQYF
TRBV6-2/TRBV6-3,.,CASKGPNQETQYF
TRBV5-4,.,CASSPELGQGLKEQFF
TRBV5-4,few,CASSLWGGETQYF
TRBV9,few,CASSVQPLRPGGYNTGELFF
TRBV18,few,CASSASEDQPQHF
TRBV5-4,.,CASSAVRDSPYEQYF
TRBV28,many,CASSLNSIYEQYF
TRBV6-2/TRBV6-3,.,CASSRGLAPANTGELFF
TRBV28,few,CASSLVATARGQYF
TRBV6-2/TRBV6-3,.,CASTLSGLEAFF
TRBV29-1,few,CSVAGVSYNEQFF
TRBV12-3/TRBV12-4,.,CASTLMGVQETQYF
TRBV7-2,few,CASSAYSAEAFF
TRBV9,.,CASSPSGLDTQYF
TRBV20-1,.,CSAGTSNEQFF
TRBV9,medium-sized,CASSVEEGAGFQQYF
TRBV3-1,few,CASSPPPSMNTEAFF
TRBV15,.,CATSREGGSGTGELFF
TRBV4-2,.,CASSQGGSGARNEQFF
TRBV15,.,CATSVGLGGHYNEQFF
TRBV6-2/TRBV6-3,few,CASSPHQAIDTQYF
TRBV2,once,CASSVQNTEAFF
TRBV20-1,.,CSAPIAGVDYEQYF
TRBV10-2,.,CASSESGRGKQYF
TRBV4-3,few,CASSQVGEKLFF
TRBV12-3/TRBV12-4,.,CASSFSAALGQETQYF
TRBV6-6,.,CASSPQALGNTEAFF
TRBV29-1,few,CSVDWANYGYTF
TRBV28,few,CASSLAGNTDTQYF
TRBV15,.,CATSREPSSYEQYF
TRBV21-1,.,CASTPRDRGRESYNEQFF
TRBV12-3/TRBV12-4,.,CASSGTGTEAFF
TRBV12-3/TRBV12-4,once,CASSPSGGAETQYF